The present T cell receptor (beta chain) was sequenced within a study of T cells expressing NK-cell markers. Findings and limits, study-wide: Of CD8+ T cells, about 1.0-8% belonged to dominant NKG2C+ clonotypes in six donors.

This CDR3 contains 12 residues. Germline V CDR1 and CDR2: WSHSY, SAAADI. Regarding this clonotype: What it binds is not known.

TCRdb reworked the 5' RACE reads into one entry per CDR3 protein, no DNA. This table holds under 600,000 distinct CDR3 sequences. Sample: blood T cells: a sorted CD56 or NKG2C T cell subset, CD4+ or CD8+ T cells, or bulk PBMC T cells (not recorded which). The chain recombines TRBV10-2 with TRBJ2-7. This receptor was taken from a woman between 45 and 60 years old in good health. The CDR3 is CASSARFGEQYF.